This entry describes one T cell receptor beta chain. Its antigen remains unidentified. Base qualities are not recorded, but no much larger clone differs from it by a single base. TCRB CDR3 regions were amplified from approximately 2 ug genomic DNA, or all available DNA if less, using the immunoSEQ assay. Multiplex PCR used 60 forward primers for TCR V beta segments and 13 reverse primers for J beta segments. To estimate the number of reads per starting template, synthetic control templates were added to each sample at limiting dilution. Reads of 87 bp were generated by sequencing on the Illumina HiSeq System. For the original study's pipeline: PCR and sequencing errors were removed by a nearest neighbor algorithm that merged closely related sequences. TCR overlap was defined as the percentage of unique tumor TCR beta sequences that were also found in the peripheral blood of the same patient. TCRdb stores this immuneACCESS table with in-frame sequences only. Part of the clones is absent; in the studies checked, under half of the shortfall reflects unresolved V genes, and no reason is known for the rest. V and J calls and clone size are as listed in that table; D and trimming were resolved from the DNA. This sample gives tens of thousands of clones in total; roughly 82% of them show up just once. The top ten hold about 2.1% of the sample.

Patients were selected for having adequate residual fresh-frozen tumor tissue and more than two years of available survival data. An isocitrate dehydrogenase mutation was not carried by any of the glioblastoma patients, although molecular status was otherwise variable. PBMC were collected before vaccination, two weeks after the third vaccination, and at tumor progression if progression occurred. The Qiagen DNeasy Blood extraction Kit was used for extraction of genomic DNA. The sample is drawn from a study of glioma-infiltrating T cells after dendritic cell vaccination (dated by TCRdb to the mid-2010s). A note on the overall study: The cohort comprised approximately 15 glioblastoma patients from Phase I and II dendritic cell vaccination trials, 9 newly diagnosed and 6 with recurrent disease. Between the early 2000s and the early 2010s, patients were given autologous tumor lysate-pulsed dendritic cell vaccination. The vaccine consisted of monocyte-derived dendritic cells cultured roughly 7 days with IL-4 and GM-CSF, then pulsed overnight with autologous tumor lysate. Three intradermal dendritic cell vaccine injections were administered to patients at biweekly intervals in the arm below the axilla. Tumor-infiltrating lymphocyte content was quantified and tumor and blood repertoires were compared in dendritic cell-vaccinated glioblastoma patients by deep sequencing of TCR beta CDR3 regions. Survival after dendritic cell vaccination was correlated with TCR sequencing metrics, including TIL content and tumor-blood repertoire overlap. Overall study results and their limits: The cohort was small and heterogeneous, and full blood and tumor sets were available for few patients, with initial-recurrent tumor pairs available for even fewer patients. No direct relationship between TCR clonality and survival was found, suggesting a diverse polyclonal response may matter. The TCR overlap response model with three groups was called speculative and said to need prospective validation. After dendritic cell vaccination, a higher estimated pretreatment TIL content predicted longer time to progression and overall survival.

Including cysteine and phenylalanine, the CDR3 has 14 amino acids. Kept here is only the CDR3 DNA, which spans 42 bases and is read in frame from base 1. CDR1 is given as LGHNA and CDR2 as YNFKEQ, both from the germline V gene. The V end loses 5 bases and the J end loses 7 bases, and a stretch of 14 bases separates them. This chain is built from TRBV4-2 and TRBJ2-2; TRBD1 might be the D gene, on 5 matching bases. The specimen was blood, collected before dendritic cell vaccination. This clonotype was obtained from a human donor with glioblastoma. CDR3 protein: CASSSQGMVGELFF. The sequenced DNA is TGTGCCAGCAGCTCGCAGGGAATGGTCGGGGAGCTGTTTTTT.